Below are 22 T cell receptor beta chains sequenced from a single sample in a study of cytomegalovirus exposure and HLA in healthy donors. Vbeta (60) and Jbeta (13) primers were used in the PCR. Here immunoSEQ multiplex PCR was the method, and the copy in TCRdb shows in-frame clones only, minus some. The table shows fewer than 70,000 clones, with about 86% occurring only once. The sequenced sample was PBMCs. These receptors all stem from a man between 35 and 55 years old in good health and CMV-seronegative.

The rearrangement links TRBV7-9 to TRBJ2-3; 7 positions agree with TRBD2. V shed 0 bases and J 0 bases; nucleotides not matched to a gene: 0. This CDR3 has 15 amino acids. CDR1 is SEHNR and CDR2 is FQNEAQ in the germline V gene (reference sequence). Here the CDR3 reads CASSLASGSTDTQYF. The CDR3 DNA is TGTGCCAGCAGCTTAGCTAGCGGGAGCACAGATACGCAGTATTTT.

This chain joins TRBV5-4 and TRBJ2-5; 15 bases fit TRBD2. With V trimmed by 4 bases and J by 0 bases, 4 bases remained unmatched. The germline V gene encodes CDR1 SGHNT and CDR2 YYREEE (reference sequence). This CDR3 contains 17 residues. CDR3 sequence: CASSPGLAGGNQETQYF. The CDR3 DNA reads TGTGCCAGCAGCCCGGGACTAGCGGGGGGCAACCAAGAGACCCAGTACTTC.

This rearrangement joins TRBV5-6 to TRBJ2-2; D is possibly TRBD2 (6 bases). V was clipped by 4 bases and J by 1 base, with 14 bases between them. Germline CDR1 reads SGHDT; CDR2 reads YYEEEE. The CDR3 is 16 residues long. The CDR3 DNA is TGTGCCAGCAGCGGTTTCCGGGGGTTGAACACCGGGGAGCTGTTTTTT. Its translation is CASSGFRGLNTGELFF.

This clone appeared a few times. The V and J genes are TRBV5-1 and TRBJ2-7; 10 positions agree with TRBD1. Trimming at V came to 4 bases and at J to 4 bases, leaving 5 bases not matched to a gene. The CDR3 runs to 14 residues. Germline V gene data show CDR1 as SGHRS and CDR2 as YFSETQ. In nucleotides, the CDR3 is TGCGCCAGCAGCCAAGGACAGGGGGGATACGAGCAGTACTTC. It is translated as CASSQGQGGYEQYF.

The J gene is TRBJ1-6, the V gene TRBV7-2, with 7 bases lining up with TRBD1. Germline V lookup: CDR1 SGHTA, CDR2 FQGNSA. The ends lost 7 bases at V and 0 bases at J; junction bases unmatched: 3. The CDR3 runs 15 residues. The CDR3 region has the DNA TGTGCCAGCACACAGGGGAGCTCCTATAATTCACCCCTCCACTTT. Encoded protein: CASTQGSSYNSPLHF.

J is TRBJ2-5 and V is TRBV5-4; possible D gene TRBD1, 5 bases. The J call may be in error: the DNA end matches TRBJ2-7 better. The V gene's germline CDR1 is SGHNT and CDR2 YYREEE (reference sequence). There are 15 residues in the CDR3. The CDR3 loop reads CASSQAQGTRHEQYF. For the CDR3, the DNA is TGTGCCAGCAGCCAAGCCCAGGGAACCAGACACGAGCAGTACTTC.

This clone appeared a few times. V is TRBV6-5 and J is TRBJ1-4; D possibly corresponds to TRBD1 (5 bases). V lost 7 bases, J lost 7 bases, and 16 bases lay in between. CDR1 and CDR2 from the germline V gene are MNHEY and SVGAGI. The CDR3 runs to 14 residues. DNA for the CDR3: TGTGCCAGCAAAATATCCAGGGAGGGTGAAAAACTGTTTTTT. Residues: CASKISREGEKLFF.

This rearrangement joins TRBV15 to TRBJ2-5, with D possibly TRBD2 on 6 matching bases. The V gene's germline CDR1 is LNHNV and CDR2 YYDKDF (reference sequence). Trimming took off 0 bases at V and 6 bases at J, with 11 bases between the two ends. This CDR3 spans 14 amino acids. The CDR3 coding sequence is TGTGCCACCAGCAGAGATCGCGCGGGGCAGACCCAGTACTTC. Its translation: CATSRDRAGQTQYF.

V usage is TRBV10-3 and J usage is TRBJ1-5; 8 nucleotides line up with TRBD1. The V gene's germline CDR1 is ENHRY and CDR2 SYGVKD. This CDR3 is 15 amino acids long. V was pared by 3 bases and J by 4 bases, with 5 bases of the junction left unmatched. The CDR3 here is CAISEGQGGNQPQHF. The CDR3 DNA reads TGTGCCATCAGTGAAGGACAGGGTGGAAATCAGCCCCAGCATTTT.

V is TRBV7-9 and J is TRBJ1-2; D unresolved. V dropped 1 base and J dropped 10 bases, with 16 bases sitting between them. CDR3 length: 14 amino acids. CDR1 and CDR2 (germline): SEHNR, FQNEAQ (reference sequence). The CDR3 DNA is TGTGCCAGCAGCTTAGGGGAGCGGTCGGCGGTCTACACCTTC. This gives the protein CASSLGERSAVYTF.

CDR3 protein: CASSSQGGTGELFF. For the CDR3, the DNA is TGTGCCAGCTCCAGCCAGGGAGGCACCGGGGAGCTGTTTTTT. The gene calls are TRBV19 and TRBJ2-2; D is perhaps TRBD2 (6 bases). V was clipped by 9 bases and J by 4 bases, with 15 bases between them. Germline V gene sequence: CDR1 LNHDA, CDR2 SQIVND (reference sequence). This CDR3 comprises 14 residues. The full variable domain, completed using reference TRBV19 and TRBJ2-2, is DGGITQSPKYLFRKEGQNVTLSCEQNLNHDAMYWYRQDPGQGLRLIYYSQIVNDFQKGDIAEGYSVSREKKESFPLTVTSAQKNPTAFYLCASSSQGGTGELFFGEGSRLTVL.

This chain links TRBV5-4 with TRBJ2-3; 8 bases map to TRBD1. Germline CDR1 reads SGHNT; CDR2 reads YYREEE (reference sequence). V was pared by 3 bases and J by 0 bases, with 3 bases of the junction left unmatched. The CDR3 runs 15 residues. CDR3: CASSSWTGSTDTQYF. CDR3 nucleotide sequence: TGTGCCAGCAGCTCCTGGACAGGGAGCACAGATACGCAGTATTTT.

The chain combines TRBV11-3 with TRBJ2-7; TRBD2 matches at 11 bases. Germline CDR1 reads SGHNT; CDR2 reads YENEEA. The CDR3 sequence is 15 residues long. The J segment lost 0 bases and the V segment lost 3 bases, leaving 1 base of the junction unmatched. This CDR3 is CASSFGTSGSYEQYF. CDR3 nucleotide sequence: TGTGCCAGCAGCTTCGGGACTAGCGGCTCCTACGAGCAGTACTTC.

The rearrangement uses TRBV28 and TRBJ2-1; a possible D gene is TRBD2 (7 bases). Germline V lookup: CDR1 MDHEN, CDR2 SYDVKM. The V end lost 3 bases, the J end lost 7 bases, and 10 bases lay between the germline ends. The CDR3 contains 13 residues. CDR3 DNA sequence: TGTGCCAGCAGTTTGGGGGGGCGTAATGAGCAGTTCTTC. This codes for CASSLGGRNEQFF.

This clone has more than one count but fewer than ten. This chain links TRBV19 with TRBJ1-4, with TRBD1 as a possible D gene (5 bases). Trimming removed 3 bases from V and 0 bases from J, with 8 bases in between. The germline gives CDR1 LNHDA, CDR2 SQIVND (reference sequence). The CDR3 consists of 15 residues. The CDR3 nucleotides read TGTGCCAGTAGTATTTCCAGGGCAACTAATGAAAAACTGTTTTTT. It codes for CASSISRATNEKLFF.

This chain joins TRBV25-1 and TRBJ2-1, with D perhaps TRBD2 (5 bases). Germline V gene data show CDR1 as MGHDK and CDR2 as SYGVNS. With 4 bases removed from V and 6 bases from J, the gap between germline ends came to 22 bases. The CDR3 spans 17 residues. In nucleotides, the CDR3 is TGTGCCAGCAGTGCTATGCGACAAGGTCGAGGGATCAATGAGCAGTTCTTC. It codes for CASSAMRQGRGINEQFF.

This clone was counted once. V usage is TRBV7-8 and J usage is TRBJ2-3, with 10 bases that match TRBD2. Germline V lookup: CDR1 SGHVS, CDR2 FQNEAQ. The CDR3 extends over 16 amino acids. V trimming: 4 bases; J trimming: 0 bases; junction bases outside the gene matches: 4. The CDR3 is CASSSILAGSTDTQYF. The CDR3 nucleotides are TGTGCCAGCAGCTCAATACTAGCGGGGAGCACAGATACGCAGTATTTT.

The CDR3 region is CASSYSKGAHNSPLHF. CDR3 DNA sequence: TGTGCCAGCAGTTACTCGAAAGGGGCTCATAATTCACCCCTCCACTTT. The V gene is TRBV6-5, the J gene TRBJ1-6; tentatively, D is TRBD1 (5 bases). Germline loops: CDR1 MNHEY, CDR2 SVGAGI. This CDR3 is built from 16 residues. V was clipped by 0 bases and J by 5 bases, with 11 bases between them.

The gene calls are TRBV5-5 and TRBJ2-7; unclear D gene. Germline V CDR1 and CDR2: SGHKS, YYEKEE (reference sequence). CDR3 length equals 13 residues. V lost 2 bases, J lost 3 bases, and 9 bases lay in between. The CDR3 here is CASSFSYNYEQYV. CDR3 in DNA: TGTGCCAGCAGCTTCTCGTATAACTACGAGCAGTACGTC.

This rearrangement joins TRBV6-5 to TRBJ2-5, with 7 bases that match TRBD2. V lost 8 bases and J lost 4; bases outside the gene matches: 7. The germline gives CDR1 MNHEY, CDR2 SVGAGI. The CDR3 extends over 13 amino acids. CDR3 sequence (DNA): TGTGCCAGCCGGGGGGAGGGGAGAGAGACCCAGTACTTC. Its protein is CASRGEGRETQYF.

The V and J genes are TRBV4-1 and TRBJ1-2, with D tentatively TRBD1 (5 bases). The V and J ends lost 0 bases and 8 bases respectively, with 13 bases between them. CDR3 length equals 14 residues. The germline V gene has CDR1 MGHRA and CDR2 YSYEKL. The CDR3 sequence: CASSQDQGVGGYTF. The CDR3 DNA is TGCGCCAGCAGCCAAGATCAGGGCGTTGGGGGCTACACCTTC.

The chain joins TRBV7-9 to TRBJ2-1, with 7 bases aligning to TRBD1. CDR3 length: 13 amino acids. The germline V gene encodes CDR1 SEHNR and CDR2 FQNEAQ (reference sequence). The J segment lost 9 bases and the V segment lost 5 bases, leaving 7 bases of the junction unmatched. CDR3 sequence (DNA): TGTGCCAGCAGCCTTACAGGGGATAGTGAGCAGTTCTTC. It yields the protein CASSLTGDSEQFF. The whole variable domain, filled in from reference TRBV7-9 and TRBJ2-1, reads DTGVSQNPRHKITKRGQNVTFRCDPISEHNRLYWYRQTLGQGPEFLTYFQNEAQLEKSRLLSDRFSAERPKGSFSTLEIQRTEQGDSAMYLCASSLTGDSEQFFGPGTRLTVL.